Following are 32 T cell receptor beta chains from one sample sequenced in a study of Graves' ophthalmopathy and Graves' hyperthyroidism. TCR beta CDR3 regions were amplified from RNA transcripts. The library came from an HTBI-primed first-round RT-PCR and a second-round multiplex PCR. TCRdb re-derived calls from the multiplex PCR reads in MiXCR, one entry per CDR3 protein. The sample lists some 240,000 distinct CDR3 sequences; around 50% were seen once. Sequenced sample: peripheral blood. Receptors originate from an adult man with Graves' ophthalmopathy.

Only a few counts were recorded for this clonotype. This chain links TRBV7-9 with TRBJ2-6; no firm D call. V lost 1 base, J lost 0 bases, and 10 bases lay in between. The CDR3 has 17 amino acids. Germline CDR1 SEHNR, CDR2 FQNEAQ (reference sequence). Here the CDR3 reads CASSLGVGSSGANVLTF. Here the CDR3 DNA reads TGTGCCAGCAGCTTAGGTGTAGGTTCCTCTGGGGCCAACGTCCTGACTTTC. The whole variable domain, filled in from reference TRBV7-9 and TRBJ2-6, reads DTGVSQNPRHKITKRGQNVTFRCDPISEHNRLYWYRQTLGQGPEFLTYFQNEAQLEKSRLLSDRFSAERPKGSFSTLEIQRTEQGDSAMYLCASSLGVGSSGANVLTFGAGSRLTVL.

This chain uses TRBV19 with TRBJ2-2, with TRBD1 as a possible D gene (6 bases). This CDR3 is 18 amino acids long. Germline loops: CDR1 LNHDA, CDR2 SQIVND (reference sequence). V was clipped by 5 bases and J by 1 base, with 20 bases between them. The DNA for the CDR3 is TGTGCCAGTAGTCCTAGGGACAAGACTCGACTGAACACCGGGGAGCTGTTTTTT. It encodes CASSPRDKTRLNTGELFF.

V gene TRBV19 combines with J gene TRBJ1-1, with D unresolved. This CDR3 region has 13 residues. With 4 bases removed from V and 8 bases from J, the gap between germline ends came to 14 bases. Per germline, CDR1 LNHDA and CDR2 SQIVND (reference sequence). CDR3 sequence (DNA): TGTGCCAGTAGTAAGATGGACGTCATAGAAGCTTTCTTT. Translating gives CASSKMDVIEAFF.

J is TRBJ2-7 and V is TRBV20-1, with D possibly being TRBD1 (6 bases). V lost 4 bases and J lost 3, with 13 bases in between. Germline loops: CDR1 DFQATT, CDR2 SNEGSKA (reference sequence). CDR3 size: 13 residues. The CDR3 loop is CSATGQKLYEQYF. CDR3 nucleotides: TGCAGTGCTACGGGACAAAAGCTCTACGAGCAGTACTTC.

This clonotype has more than one count but fewer than ten. This chain uses TRBV19 with TRBJ1-2; tentative D call: TRBD1 (5 bases). CDR1 is LNHDA, CDR2 SQIVND, per germline (reference sequence). The CDR3 sequence is 14 residues long. The V end was cut by 7 bases, the J end by 2 bases, with 14 bases between. Here the CDR3 reads CASTQGTANYGYTF. As DNA, the CDR3 is TGTGCCAGTACCCAGGGTACGGCGAACTATGGCTACACCTTC.

This clonotype was observed a few times. This chain joins TRBV3-1 and TRBJ2-5; the match to TRBD1 covers 8 bases. The CDR3 spans 13 residues. The germline V gene encodes CDR1 LGHDT and CDR2 YNNKEL (reference sequence). Trimming at V came to 4 bases and at J to 7 bases, leaving 5 bases not matched to a gene. This CDR3 reads CASSLGQGGTQYF. CDR3 sequence (DNA): TGTGCCAGCAGCCTTGGACAGGGAGGGACCCAGTACTTC.

The V and J genes are TRBV5-1 and TRBJ2-2; no firm D call. The CDR3 consists of 15 residues. V lost 2 bases, J lost 7 bases, and 15 bases lay in between. Per germline, CDR1 SGHRS and CDR2 YFSETQ. The CDR3: CASSFTIRVDGELFF. DNA of the CDR3: TGCGCCAGCAGCTTCACAATTAGGGTCGACGGGGAGCTGTTTTTT.

This clonotype was observed at least ten times. The chain joins TRBV10-3 to TRBJ2-6, with no clear D. Deletions cut 0 bases from V and 0 bases from J, with 3 bases between. Germline V gives CDR1 ENHRY, CDR2 SYGVKD. This CDR3 has 15 amino acids. The CDR3 region is CAISESDSGANVLTF. In DNA form, the CDR3 reads TGTGCCATCAGTGAGTCGGACTCTGGGGCCAACGTCCTGACTTTC.

V gene TRBV10-2 combines with J gene TRBJ1-1; tentatively, D is TRBD1 (6 bases). Looked up from germline, CDR1 is WSHSY and CDR2 is SAAADI. The V end lost 3 bases, the J end lost 4 bases, and 12 bases lay between the germline ends. This CDR3 is built from 14 residues. The CDR3 is CASSDGGMGTEAFF. The CDR3 DNA is TGCGCCAGCAGTGACGGGGGCATGGGCACTGAAGCTTTCTTT.

In this sample, this clonotype turned up a few times. The V and J genes are TRBV20-1 and TRBJ2-7, with 8 bases lining up with TRBD1. There are 15 residues in the CDR3. Germline lookup yields CDR1 DFQATT and CDR2 SNEGSKA (reference sequence). With 4 bases clipped from V and 2 bases from J, the junction kept 10 bases outside the gene matches. The DNA of the CDR3 is TGCAGTGCTACACCCTCCGGGACAGGAGCCTACGAGCAGTACTTC. Encoded protein: CSATPSGTGAYEQYF.

The rearrangement joins TRBV20-1 to TRBJ2-7, with D perhaps TRBD2 (7 bases). CDR1 is DFQATT, CDR2 SNEGSKA, per germline (reference sequence). This CDR3 contains 15 residues. V was trimmed by 2 bases and J by 3 bases, leaving 17 bases between them. The CDR3 bases are TGCAGTGCTAGACCCCCCGGAGGGGGGGGCTACGAGCAGTACTTC. Its translation: CSARPPGGGGYEQYF.

The V call is TRBV6-1, the J call TRBJ2-2; D is possibly TRBD1 (6 bases). Germline lookup yields CDR1 MNHNS and CDR2 SASEGT. The CDR3 runs 16 residues. V gave up 2 bases and J gave up 5 bases, with 15 bases separating them. The CDR3 is CASSESQGRRTGELFF. The CDR3 DNA reads as TGTGCCAGCAGTGAATCGCAGGGGCGGCGAACCGGGGAGCTGTTTTTT.

The V call is TRBV7-9, the J call TRBJ2-2; possibly TRBD1 for D (5 bases). This CDR3 has 14 amino acids. CDR1 and CDR2 (germline): SEHNR, FQNEAQ (reference sequence). V lost 1 base to trimming and J lost 5 bases, with 8 bases between them. The CDR3 DNA is TGTGCCAGCAGCTTAGAGGGGCGGACCGGGGAGCTGTTTTTT. Translation gives CASSLEGRTGELFF.

Many counts were recorded for this clonotype. The rearrangement links TRBV7-9 to TRBJ1-6; D possibly corresponds to TRBD1 (5 bases). This CDR3 has 14 amino acids. V gave up 6 bases and J gave up 6 bases, with 12 bases separating them. Germline lookup yields CDR1 SEHNR and CDR2 FQNEAQ (reference sequence). DNA of the CDR3: TGTGCCAGCAGGGAGACAGTGTTTAATTCACCCCTCCACTTT. It is translated as CASRETVFNSPLHF.

This clonotype was observed a few times. The chain couples TRBV29-1 to TRBJ1-2, with D possibly TRBD1 on 5 matching bases. V was pared by 5 bases and J by 5 bases, with 15 bases between. CDR1 and CDR2 (germline): SQVTM, ANQGSEA. The CDR3 has 13 residues. Written as DNA, the CDR3 is TGCAGCGTTTCCCCCGGGACGGAGTATGGCTACACCTTC. It encodes CSVSPGTEYGYTF. The full variable domain, completed using reference TRBV29-1 and TRBJ1-2, is SAVISQKPSRDICQRGTSLTIQCQVDSQVTMMFWYRQQPGQSLTLIATANQGSEATYESGFVIDKFPISRPNLTFSTLTVSNMSPEDSSIYLCSVSPGTEYGYTFGSGTRLTVV.

V gene TRBV24-1 combines with J gene TRBJ2-5; tentatively, D is TRBD1 (6 bases). CDR3 size: 13 residues. V lost 9 bases, J lost 1 base, and 11 bases lay in between. CDR1 and CDR2 (germline): KGHDR, SFDVKD. The CDR3 loop reads CATSRGTQETQYF. In DNA form, the CDR3 reads TGTGCCACCTCGAGGGGGACCCAAGAGACCCAGTACTTC.

The V and J genes are TRBV10-2 and TRBJ1-1, with 8 bases matching TRBD1. V lost 9 bases and J lost 3; bases outside the gene matches: 6. CDR3 length: 13 residues. The germline CDR1 and CDR2 sequences are WSHSY and SAAADI. Here the CDR3 DNA reads TGCGCCAGTCACGACAGGGGTCACACTGAAGCTTTCTTT. This sequence encodes CASHDRGHTEAFF.

This clonotype showed up just a few times. The gene calls are TRBV7-2 and TRBJ2-7; either TRBD1 or TRBD2 may fit D (5 bases each). The CDR3 runs 12 residues. Trimming shortened V by 1 base and J by 7 bases, and 8 bases separated the two germline ends. Germline CDR1 reads SGHTA; CDR2 reads FQGNSA. CDR3 residues: CASSLGGKEQYF. In DNA form, the CDR3 reads TGTGCCAGCAGCTTAGGGGGGAAGGAGCAGTACTTC.

This clonotype was recorded once. V and J are TRBV7-9 and TRBJ2-5, with D perhaps TRBD1 or TRBD2 (6 bases each). This CDR3 is built from 14 residues. V lost 5 bases to trimming and J lost 4 bases, with 14 bases between them. In germline, CDR1 is SEHNR, CDR2 FQNEAQ (reference sequence). CDR3 residues: CASSEVGGRETQYF. CDR3 DNA sequence: TGTGCCAGCAGCGAAGTGGGGGGCCGAGAGACCCAGTACTTC. Based on the CDR3 plus reference TRBV7-9 and TRBJ2-5, the full variable domain is DTGVSQNPRHKITKRGQNVTFRCDPISEHNRLYWYRQTLGQGPEFLTYFQNEAQLEKSRLLSDRFSAERPKGSFSTLEIQRTEQGDSAMYLCASSEVGGRETQYFGPGTRLLVL.

J is TRBJ1-1 and V is TRBV7-6, with D hard to call. The CDR3 is 13 amino acids. The germline V and J ends were trimmed by 4 bases and 4 bases, with 10 bases remaining between them. Germline V gene data show CDR1 as SGHVS and CDR2 as FNYEAQ. CDR3: CASSSTTATEAFF. CDR3 sequence (DNA): TGTGCCAGCAGCTCGACTACGGCCACTGAAGCTTTCTTT.

This clonotype was counted between two and nine times. The genes are TRBV4-2 and TRBJ1-1; D unresolved. V lost 7 bases, J lost 4 bases, and 10 bases lay in between. This CDR3 has 12 residues. Germline-derived CDR1 and CDR2 are LGHNA and YNFKEQ. CDR3 region: CASTPGTTEAFF. DNA for the CDR3: TGTGCCAGCACCCCCGGAACCACTGAAGCTTTCTTT.

Comments on this clonotype: Sequence at one end of the junction differs from germline and may be a read error. The chain recombines TRBV7-2 with TRBJ2-7, with 8 positions matching TRBD1. This CDR3 comprises 15 residues. Germline V gene lookup returns CDR1 SGHTA and CDR2 FQGNSA. The CDR3 spells CATSFDRGEIYEQYF. CDR3 DNA: TGTGCCACCAGCTTCGACAGGGGAGAGATCTACGAGCAGTACTTC.

This chain links TRBV20-1 with TRBJ1-1; 11 bases are shared with TRBD1. This CDR3 spans 16 amino acids. The V gene's germline CDR1 is DFQATT and CDR2 SNEGSKA (reference sequence). The V segment lost 0 bases and the J segment 3 bases; nucleotides outside the gene matches: 6. The CDR3 DNA is TGCAGTGCTAGAGATCCCCGGACAGGGGGCTACACTGAAGCTTTCTTT. This codes for CSARDPRTGGYTEAFF.

This clonotype showed up just a few times. The chain employs TRBV9 and TRBJ2-2; the match to TRBD2 covers 9 bases. The CDR3 sequence is 17 residues long. Germline assignment: CDR1 SGDLS and CDR2 YYNGEE. V was clipped by 0 bases and J by 7 bases; unmatched bases: 10. The CDR3 loop is CASSVARIAGAHGELFF. CDR3 DNA: TGTGCCAGCAGCGTAGCTAGGATAGCGGGAGCCCACGGGGAGCTGTTTTTT. The full variable domain, its missing parts supplied by reference TRBV9 and TRBJ2-2, is DSGVTQTPKHLITATGQRVTLRCSPRSGDLSVYWYQQSLDQGLQFLIQYYNGEERAKGNILERFSAQQFPDLHSELNLSSLELGDSALYFCASSVARIAGAHGELFFGEGSRLTVL.

The V gene is TRBV29-1, the J gene TRBJ2-7; D gene unclear. CDR1 is SQVTM and CDR2 is ANQGSEA in the germline V gene. V lost 0 bases to trimming and J lost 10 bases, with 7 bases between them. The CDR3 loop spans 10 amino acids. CDR3 bases: TGCAGCGTTGAAGATGGGCTCCAGTACTTC. It is translated as CSVEDGLQYF.

This chain connects TRBV28 to TRBJ1-4; possibly TRBD1 for D (6 bases). CDR1 MDHEN and CDR2 SYDVKM come from the germline V gene. The CDR3 sequence is 15 residues long. Deletions cut 5 bases from V and 10 bases from J, with 20 bases between. The CDR3 loop is CASSPAAGEGGKLFF. Written as DNA, the CDR3 is TGTGCCAGCAGTCCGGCGGCAGGGGAAGGGGGAAAACTGTTTTTT.

The V call is TRBV29-1, the J call TRBJ2-6; TRBD1 is a possible D gene (5 bases). Germline V gene data show CDR1 as SQVTM and CDR2 as ANQGSEA. Deletions cut 7 bases from V and 4 bases from J, with 11 bases between. This CDR3 is 13 amino acids long. In DNA, the CDR3 is TGCAGCGGGACAACTGGCGGGGCCAACGTCCTGACTTTC. Protein sequence: CSGTTGGANVLTF.

The rearrangement uses TRBV10-3 and TRBJ2-6; 12 bases are shared with TRBD1. The germline gives CDR1 ENHRY, CDR2 SYGVKD. This CDR3 spans 17 amino acids. V dropped 6 bases and J dropped 3; count of bases not matched to a gene: 6. The CDR3 sequence is CAISGTGGAYGANVLTF. The DNA of the CDR3 is TGTGCCATCAGCGGGACAGGGGGCGCGTATGGGGCCAACGTCCTGACTTTC.

V gene TRBV10-3 combines with J gene TRBJ1-2; 9 bases map to TRBD1. Losses at the gene ends were 5 bases for V and 2 bases for J; bases not matched to a gene: 3. This CDR3 contains 14 residues. The germline V gene has CDR1 ENHRY and CDR2 SYGVKD. Written as DNA, the CDR3 is TGTGCCATCAGTTACGGGACAGGGAACTATGGCTACACCTTC. As protein: CAISYGTGNYGYTF.

The chain has TRBV10-3 and TRBJ1-3; 8 bases match TRBD1. Unmatched junction bases numbered 7, after V lost 6 bases and J lost 0 bases. The CDR3 has 16 residues. Looked up from germline, CDR1 is ENHRY and CDR2 is SYGVKD. The CDR3 sequence: CAISGTGSLSGNTIYF. The CDR3 DNA is TGTGCCATCAGCGGGACAGGTTCCCTCTCTGGAAACACCATATATTTT.

In its sample, this clonotype was seen many times. V gene TRBV2 combines with J gene TRBJ2-7; D possibly corresponds to TRBD1 (5 bases). Trimming took 4 bases from V and 5 from J, leaving 9 bases between them. Looked up from germline, CDR1 is SNHLY and CDR2 is FYNNEI. The CDR3 consists of 12 residues. In DNA form, the CDR3 reads TGTGCCAGCAGTGGCGACAGCCACGAGCAGTACTTC. Its protein is CASSGDSHEQYF.

The chain has TRBV2 and TRBJ1-2, with D maybe TRBD1 (6 bases). The germline V and J ends were trimmed by 4 bases and 12 bases, with 15 bases remaining between them. This CDR3 region has 12 residues. Looked up from germline, CDR1 is SNHLY and CDR2 is FYNNEI. CDR3 DNA sequence: TGTGCCAGCAGTGCTCCGGGGGCTGGAAACACCTTC. As protein: CASSAPGAGNTF.